A single sample is the source of the 28 T cell receptor beta chains below, sequenced in a study of cytomegalovirus exposure and HLA in healthy donors. Clones were sequenced by immunoSEQ multiplex PCR, and TCRdb holds only the in-frame ones, with some missing. The sample shows 100,000 or so clones, about 95% of them seen only once. The sample was PBMCs. All receptors derive from a woman younger than 30 in good health and CMV-seronegative.

This chain links TRBV2 with TRBJ1-5, with D maybe TRBD1 (6 bases). Between the trimmed V and J ends, which lost 8 bases and 3 bases, there was a span of 8 bases. Germline V CDR1 and CDR2: SNHLY, FYNNEI. The CDR3 is made up of 12 amino acids. The CDR3 DNA is TGTGCCAGCCAGGGGCTCAATCAGCCCCAGCATTTT. It translates to CASQGLNQPQHF.

This rearrangement joins TRBV6-5 to TRBJ2-1; D unresolved. Deletions cut 2 bases from V and 0 bases from J, with 5 bases between. Germline V gives CDR1 MNHEY, CDR2 SVGAGI. CDR3 length: 14 residues. CDR3 loop: CASSYDTSYNEQFF. CDR3 DNA sequence: TGTGCCAGCAGTTACGACACCTCCTACAATGAGCAGTTCTTC.

The chain links TRBV5-1 to TRBJ2-3; TRBD2 matches at 10 bases. Germline trimming cut 6 bases from V and 8 bases from J; bases unmatched to any gene: 12. CDR1 is SGHRS, CDR2 YFSETQ, per germline. This CDR3 comprises 15 residues. For the CDR3, the DNA is TGCGCCAGCACCTCTAGCGGGAGCCCTCCGGGTACGCAGTATTTT. Translating gives CASTSSGSPPGTQYF.

J is TRBJ2-1 and V is TRBV7-8; D not resolved. In germline, CDR1 is SGHVS, CDR2 FQNEAQ. CDR3 length: 12 residues. Trimming removed 6 bases at V and 9 bases at J, with 12 bases between. CDR3 coding DNA: TGTGCCAGCAGGGAGACGAGTGTTGAGCAGTTCTTC. Amino acids: CASRETSVEQFF. The full variable domain, in which reference TRBV7-8 and TRBJ2-1 provide the parts outside the CDR3, is GAGVSQSPRYKVAKRGQDVALRCDPISGHVSLFWYQQALGQGPEFLTYFQNEAQLDKSGLPSDRFFAERPEGSVSTLKIQRTQQEDSAVYLCASRETSVEQFFGPGTRLTVL.

The V and J genes are TRBV7-9 and TRBJ1-5; D unclear. The CDR3 totals 15 residues. V was pared by 1 base and J by 1 base, with 8 bases between. The germline CDR1 and CDR2 sequences are SEHNR and FQNEAQ (reference sequence). The DNA for the CDR3 is TGTGCCAGCAGCTTAGGTTGGCAGAGCAATCAGCCCCAGCATTTT. This translates into CASSLGWQSNQPQHF. Complete variable domain (other parts from reference TRBV7-9 and TRBJ1-5): DTGVSQNPRHKITKRGQNVTFRCDPISEHNRLYWYRQTLGQGPEFLTYFQNEAQLEKSRLLSDRFSAERPKGSFSTLEIQRTEQGDSAMYLCASSLGWQSNQPQHFGDGTRLSIL.

V is TRBV29-1 and J is TRBJ2-1, with D perhaps TRBD1 (5 bases). CDR1 and CDR2 (germline): SQVTM, ANQGSEA. The CDR3 consists of 13 residues. Between the trimmed V and J ends, which lost 2 bases and 5 bases, there was a span of 10 bases. CDR3 bases: TGCAGCGTTGAACGACAGATAAACAATGAGCAGTTCTTC. This translates into CSVERQINNEQFF.

The J gene is TRBJ1-1, the V gene TRBV10-3, with TRBD1 matching over 9 bases. Germline V lookup: CDR1 ENHRY, CDR2 SYGVKD. This CDR3 comprises 16 residues. Germline trimming cut 4 bases from V and 2 bases from J; bases unmatched to any gene: 8. In DNA, the CDR3 is TGTGCCATCAGTGGGGCGAGGACAGGGGCAAACACTGAAGCTTTCTTT. Its translation is CAISGARTGANTEAFF.

The chain combines TRBV6-1 with TRBJ2-5, with TRBD2 as a possible D gene (5 bases). This CDR3 contains 14 residues. V gave up 8 bases and J gave up 5 bases, with 18 bases separating them. Germline V gene sequence: CDR1 MNHNS, CDR2 SASEGT. CDR3 DNA sequence: TGTGCCAGCGGGGTACTAGTTCGGCGGGAGACCCAGTACTTC. Its protein is CASGVLVRRETQYF.

Here the CDR3 reads CASSWGQGGTGELFF. Written as DNA, the CDR3 is TGCGCCAGCAGCTGGGGACAGGGAGGCACCGGGGAGCTGTTTTTT. This rearrangement joins TRBV5-1 to TRBJ2-2, with 9 bases aligning to TRBD1. V was clipped by 3 bases and J by 4 bases; unmatched bases: 4. CDR3 length: 15 residues. Germline V gene lookup returns CDR1 SGHRS and CDR2 YFSETQ.

The J gene is TRBJ1-2, the V gene TRBV15; D might be TRBD1 (6 bases). Germline V gene sequence: CDR1 LNHNV, CDR2 YYDKDF (reference sequence). V dropped 5 bases and J dropped 4 bases, with 14 bases sitting between them. The CDR3 is 14 residues long. This CDR3 reads CATSPREGGYGYTF. CDR3 DNA: TGTGCCACCAGCCCACGGGAGGGGGGCTATGGCTACACCTTC.

The rearrangement uses TRBV5-4 and TRBJ1-2; D not resolved. V was pared by 0 bases and J by 2 bases, with 8 bases between. Germline V gives CDR1 SGHNT, CDR2 YYREEE (reference sequence). The length of the CDR3 is 14 residues. CDR3 nucleotides: TGTGCCAGCAGCTTGGATGCGGCGAACTATGGCTACACCTTC. Amino acid sequence: CASSLDAANYGYTF.

The chain carries TRBV4-1 and TRBJ2-7; a weak D match, TRBD1 (5 bases). In germline, CDR1 is MGHRA, CDR2 YSYEKL. V lost 2 bases and J 2 bases, leaving 16 bases between the germline ends. The CDR3 is made up of 16 amino acids. CDR3 nucleotides: TGCGCCAGCAGCCAAAAGACGGGCCAAGGGGCCTACGAGCAGTACTTC. Its translation is CASSQKTGQGAYEQYF.

V usage is TRBV7-2 and J usage is TRBJ1-2; possible D gene TRBD1, 6 bases. The CDR3 consists of 12 residues. The V end was cut by 5 bases, the J end by 5 bases, with 9 bases between. CDR1 is SGHTA and CDR2 is FQGNSA in the germline V gene. CDR3 in DNA: TGTGCCAGCAGCGTAAGGGGGTATGGCTACACCTTC. Protein product: CASSVRGYGYTF.

The table lists this clone with a count of one. The chain employs TRBV19 and TRBJ1-2; 8 bases agree with TRBD1. The CDR3 is 15 residues long. From germline, CDR1 is LNHDA and CDR2 SQIVND (reference sequence). Unmatched junction bases numbered 10, after V lost 3 bases and J lost 7 bases. This CDR3 reads CASSMPGARGLGYTF. As DNA, the CDR3 is TGTGCCAGTAGTATGCCTGGCGCCAGGGGGCTTGGCTACACCTTC.

V gene TRBV18 combines with J gene TRBJ2-7; perhaps TRBD1 as D (6 bases). The V and J ends lost 3 bases and 3 bases respectively, with 18 bases between them. Germline V gives CDR1 KGHSH, CDR2 LQKENI. This CDR3 has 16 residues. The CDR3 sequence is CASSPVGQGQNYEQYF. CDR3 bases: TGTGCCAGCTCACCCGTAGGGCAGGGACAAAACTACGAGCAGTACTTC.

The rearrangement joins TRBV5-1 to TRBJ2-1; the D gene is possibly TRBD2 (6 bases). The CDR3 spans 13 residues. Germline V gene sequence: CDR1 SGHRS, CDR2 YFSETQ. Trimming stripped 4 bases from V and 10 bases from J, with 15 bases between. DNA for the CDR3: TGCGCCAGCAGCCCGGAGGGGTCCCCGGAGCAGTTCTTC. The encoded protein is CASSPEGSPEQFF.

The V and J genes are TRBV9 and TRBJ2-1, with D uncertain. CDR1 and CDR2 from the germline V gene are SGDLS and YYNGEE. Deletions cut 0 bases from V and 5 bases from J, with 9 bases between. The CDR3 contains 14 residues. CDR3 nucleotide sequence: TGTGCCAGCAGCGTAGGGGCAGGAAACAATGAGCAGTTCTTC. Protein sequence: CASSVGAGNNEQFF.

The rearrangement uses TRBV15 and TRBJ1-3; D is undetermined. V lost 1 base and J 0 bases, leaving 7 bases between the germline ends. Germline values: CDR1 LNHNV, CDR2 YYDKDF (reference sequence). CDR3 length: 15 amino acids. The CDR3 nucleotides read TGTGCCACCAGCAGAGGCGGGAGCTCTGGAAACACCATATATTTT. Protein sequence: CATSRGGSSGNTIYF.

Regarding this clone: One junction end disagrees with the germline gene, perhaps due to a read error. The chain carries TRBV7-7 and TRBJ2-3; D is possibly TRBD1 (5 bases). There are 14 residues in the CDR3. CDR1 SSHAT and CDR2 FNYEAQ come from the germline V gene (reference sequence). The CDR3 reads CASSPTRQTDTQYF. The CDR3 nucleotides read TGTGCTAGCAGCCCAACCCGACAGACAGATACGCAGTATTTT.

The rearrangement uses TRBV5-6 and TRBJ1-1; 8 bases match TRBD1. Trimming removed 4 bases from V and 10 bases from J; junction bases left unmatched: 21. In germline, CDR1 is SGHDT, CDR2 YYEEEE. CDR3 length: 17 amino acids. Written as DNA, the CDR3 is TGTGCCAGCAGCCCATTAGGACAGGGTAGACCCACCCAGGGAGCTTTCTTT. This encodes CASSPLGQGRPTQGAFF.

This chain uses TRBV18 with TRBJ1-1; D remains ambiguous. V lost 3 bases and J 0 bases, leaving 8 bases between the germline ends. The germline V gene encodes CDR1 KGHSH and CDR2 LQKENI. This CDR3 is 14 amino acids long. The CDR3 DNA follows: TGTGCCAGCTCACCCTTCGACTTGAACACTGAAGCTTTCTTT. Its protein product is CASSPFDLNTEAFF.

As DNA, the CDR3 is TGTGCCAGCAGCTTAGCGGGAGGTAACCACGAGCAGTACTTC. It is translated as CASSLAGGNHEQYF. V and J are TRBV11-2 and TRBJ2-7, with TRBD2 identical over 7 bases. Losses at the gene ends were 1 base for V and 5 bases for J; bases not matched to a gene: 5. This CDR3 is built from 14 residues. Germline V gene sequence: CDR1 SGHAT, CDR2 FQNNGV.

As for this clone: The junction and the germline gene differ at one end; a read error may be behind it. The chain carries TRBV7-9 and TRBJ2-3; 8 bases line up with TRBD2. Germline V gene data show CDR1 as SEHNR and CDR2 as FQNEAQ (reference sequence). The CDR3 runs to 13 residues. The CDR3 loop reads CASSIAGLDTQYF. The CDR3 DNA reads TGTGCCAGCAGCATAGCGGGGCTAGATACGCAGTATTTT.

The genes are TRBV27 and TRBJ1-2; 8 positions match TRBD1. The CDR3 loop spans 20 amino acids. With 6 bases clipped from V and 0 bases from J, the junction kept 21 bases outside the gene matches. Per germline, CDR1 MNHEY and CDR2 SMNVEV (reference sequence). CDR3 in DNA: TGTGCCAGCAGCCCACCCCTCCCAGGGGGCGCTGGGTCAGCTAACTATGGCTACACCTTC. As protein: CASSPPLPGGAGSANYGYTF.

J is TRBJ2-7 and V is TRBV27; 9 bases are a match to TRBD2. The length of the CDR3 is 15 residues. CDR1 is MNHEY and CDR2 is SMNVEV in the germline V gene (reference sequence). With V trimmed by 4 bases and J by 3 bases, 7 bases remained unmatched. Here the CDR3 reads CASSYRLAGFYEQYF. CDR3 nucleotides: TGTGCCAGCAGTTACCGCCTAGCGGGGTTCTACGAGCAGTACTTC.

V gene TRBV4-1 combines with J gene TRBJ2-7; 10 nucleotides agree with TRBD2. V was pared by 0 bases and J by 2 bases, with 16 bases of the junction left unmatched. This CDR3 has 20 amino acids. Germline CDR1 and CDR2: MGHRA and YSYEKL. CDR3 bases: TGCGCCAGCAGCCAAGAACTACTAGCGGGGAGCCCGATCATTACCTACGAGCAGTACTTC. It specifies CASSQELLAGSPIITYEQYF.

V usage is TRBV5-1 and J usage is TRBJ2-5; 8 bases are a match to TRBD1. CDR1 and CDR2 from the germline V gene are SGHRS and YFSETQ. The CDR3 is made up of 14 amino acids. Trimming took 4 bases from V and 3 from J; bases not matched to a gene: 5. As DNA, the CDR3 is TGCGCCAGCAGCCCGGGACAGGACAAAGAGACCCAGTACTTC. Translated: CASSPGQDKETQYF.

The chain couples TRBV7-6 to TRBJ2-2, with 12 bases identical to TRBD2. V lost 5 bases, J lost 4 bases, and 11 bases stayed unmatched. The CDR3 spans 18 residues. Germline CDR1 reads SGHVS; CDR2 reads FNYEAQ. CDR3 region: CASSGSFTSGRPTGELFF. Written as DNA, the CDR3 is TGTGCCAGCAGCGGCTCTTTCACTAGCGGGAGGCCCACCGGGGAGCTGTTTTTT.